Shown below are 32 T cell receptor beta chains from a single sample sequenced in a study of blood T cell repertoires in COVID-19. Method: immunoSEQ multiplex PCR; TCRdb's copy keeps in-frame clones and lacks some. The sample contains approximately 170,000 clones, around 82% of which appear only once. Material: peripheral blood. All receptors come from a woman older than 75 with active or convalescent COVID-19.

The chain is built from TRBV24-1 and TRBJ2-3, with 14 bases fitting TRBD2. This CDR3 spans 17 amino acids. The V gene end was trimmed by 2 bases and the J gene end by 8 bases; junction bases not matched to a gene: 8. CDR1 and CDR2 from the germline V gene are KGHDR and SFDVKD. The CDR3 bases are TGTGCCACCAGTGATTCAGGGACTAGCGGGAGATCCGGTACGCAGTATTTT. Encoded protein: CATSDSGTSGRSGTQYF.

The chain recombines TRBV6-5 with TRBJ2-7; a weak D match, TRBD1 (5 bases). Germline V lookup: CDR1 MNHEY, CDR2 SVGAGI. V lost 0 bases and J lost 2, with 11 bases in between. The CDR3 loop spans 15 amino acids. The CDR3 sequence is CASSYSAQGTYEQYF. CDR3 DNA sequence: TGTGCCAGCAGTTACTCTGCTCAGGGAACCTACGAGCAGTACTTC.

CDR3 nucleotides: TGTGCCAGCAGTACCGGACAGGGGGGGGAAAAACTGTTTTTT. It is translated as CASSTGQGGEKLFF. J is TRBJ1-4 and V is TRBV28; TRBD1 aligns across 10 bases. The CDR3 spans 14 residues. Germline V gene data show CDR1 as MDHEN and CDR2 as SYDVKM. J gave up 8 bases and V 5 bases, and 5 bases lay outside the gene matches.

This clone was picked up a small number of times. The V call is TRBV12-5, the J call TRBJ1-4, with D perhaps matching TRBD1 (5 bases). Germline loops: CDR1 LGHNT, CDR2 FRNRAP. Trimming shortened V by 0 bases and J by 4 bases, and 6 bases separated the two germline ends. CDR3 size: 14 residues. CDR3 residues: CASGLVRDNEKLFF. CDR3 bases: TGTGCTAGTGGTTTGGTCAGGGATAATGAAAAACTGTTTTTT.

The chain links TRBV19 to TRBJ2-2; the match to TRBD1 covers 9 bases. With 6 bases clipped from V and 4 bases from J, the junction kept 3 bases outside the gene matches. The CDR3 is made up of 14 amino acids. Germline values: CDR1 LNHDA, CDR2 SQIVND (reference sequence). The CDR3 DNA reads TGTGCCAGTAGGACAGGGGGAAGCACCGGGGAGCTGTTTTTT. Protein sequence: CASRTGGSTGELFF.

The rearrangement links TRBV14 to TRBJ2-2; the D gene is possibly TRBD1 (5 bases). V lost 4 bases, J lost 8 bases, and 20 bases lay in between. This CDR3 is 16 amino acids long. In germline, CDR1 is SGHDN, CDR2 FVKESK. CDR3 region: CASSLLGRPAAGELFF. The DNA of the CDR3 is TGTGCCAGCAGCCTCCTGGGGCGGCCCGCGGCTGGGGAGCTGTTTTTT.

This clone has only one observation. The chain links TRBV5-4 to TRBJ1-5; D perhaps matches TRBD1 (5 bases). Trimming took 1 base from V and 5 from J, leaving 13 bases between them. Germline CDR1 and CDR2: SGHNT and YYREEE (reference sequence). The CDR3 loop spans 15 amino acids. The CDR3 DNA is TGTGCCAGCAGCTTGTGGCAGGGTGAGGATCAGCCCCAGCATTTT. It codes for CASSLWQGEDQPQHF.

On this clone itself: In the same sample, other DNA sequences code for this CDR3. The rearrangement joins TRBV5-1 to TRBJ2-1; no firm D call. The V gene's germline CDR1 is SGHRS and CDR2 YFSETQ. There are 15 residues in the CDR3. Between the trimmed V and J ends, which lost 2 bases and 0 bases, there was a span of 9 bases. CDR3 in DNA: TGCGCCAGCAGCTTAGAGCCTAGCTCCTACAATGAGCAGTTCTTC. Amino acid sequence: CASSLEPSSYNEQFF.

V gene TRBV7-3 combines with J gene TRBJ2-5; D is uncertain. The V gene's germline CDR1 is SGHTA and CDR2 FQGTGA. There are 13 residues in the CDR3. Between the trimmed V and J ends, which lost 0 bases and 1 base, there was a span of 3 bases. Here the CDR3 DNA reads TGTGCCAGCAGCTTAACACTCCAAGAGACCCAGTACTTC. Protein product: CASSLTLQETQYF.

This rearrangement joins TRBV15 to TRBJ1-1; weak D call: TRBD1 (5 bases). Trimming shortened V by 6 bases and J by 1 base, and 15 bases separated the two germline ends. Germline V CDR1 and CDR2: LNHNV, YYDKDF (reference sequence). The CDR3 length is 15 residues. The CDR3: CATRTGGSANTEAFF. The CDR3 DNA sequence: TGTGCCACCAGGACGGGGGGTAGCGCGAACACTGAAGCTTTCTTT.

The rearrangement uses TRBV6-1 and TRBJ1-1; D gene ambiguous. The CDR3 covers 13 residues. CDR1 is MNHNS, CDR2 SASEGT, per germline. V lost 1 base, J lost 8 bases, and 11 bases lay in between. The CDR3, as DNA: TGTGCCAGCAGTGAAGATGTCCCCCCAGAAGCTTTCTTT. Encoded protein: CASSEDVPPEAFF.

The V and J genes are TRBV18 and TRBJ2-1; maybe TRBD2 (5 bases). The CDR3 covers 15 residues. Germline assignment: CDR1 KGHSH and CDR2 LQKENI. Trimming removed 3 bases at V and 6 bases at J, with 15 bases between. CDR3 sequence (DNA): TGTGCCAGCTCACCTCCCTGGAGGCCTCCCAATGAGCAGTTCTTC. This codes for CASSPPWRPPNEQFF. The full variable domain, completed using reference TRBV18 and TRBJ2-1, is NAGVMQNPRHLVRRRGQEARLRCSPMKGHSHVYWYRQLPEEGLKFMVYLQKENIIDESGMPKERFSAEFPKEGPSILRIQQVVRGDSAAYFCASSPPWRPPNEQFFGPGTRLTVL.

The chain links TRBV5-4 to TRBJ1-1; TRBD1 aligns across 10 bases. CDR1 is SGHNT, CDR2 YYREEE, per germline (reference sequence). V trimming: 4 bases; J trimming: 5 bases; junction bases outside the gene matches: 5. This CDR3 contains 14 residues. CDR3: CASSVDRGRTEAFF. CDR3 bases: TGTGCCAGCAGCGTTGACAGGGGGCGAACTGAAGCTTTCTTT.

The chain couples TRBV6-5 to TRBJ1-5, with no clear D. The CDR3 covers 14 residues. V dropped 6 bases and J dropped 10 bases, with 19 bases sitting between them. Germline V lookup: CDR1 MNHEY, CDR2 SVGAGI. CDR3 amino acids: CASSAGGGRIPQHF. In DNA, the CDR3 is TGTGCCAGCAGCGCGGGTGGCGGTCGGATACCCCAGCATTTT.

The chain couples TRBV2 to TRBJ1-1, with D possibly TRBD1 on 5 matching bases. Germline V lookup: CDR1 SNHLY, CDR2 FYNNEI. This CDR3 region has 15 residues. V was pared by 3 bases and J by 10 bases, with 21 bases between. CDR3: CASSEEGRAPLRAFF. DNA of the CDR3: TGTGCCAGCAGTGAGGAAGGCAGGGCGCCTCTGAGAGCTTTCTTT.

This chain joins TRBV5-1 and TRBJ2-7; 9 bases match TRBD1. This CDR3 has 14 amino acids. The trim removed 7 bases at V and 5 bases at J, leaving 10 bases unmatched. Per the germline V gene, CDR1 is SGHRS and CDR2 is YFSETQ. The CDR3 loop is CASSANRGHDEQYF. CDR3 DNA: TGCGCCAGCTCTGCTAACAGGGGGCATGACGAGCAGTACTTC. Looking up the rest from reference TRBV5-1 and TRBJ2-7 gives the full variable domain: KAGVTQTPRYLIKTRGQQVTLSCSPISGHRSVSWYQQTPGQGLQFLFEYFSETQRNKGNFPGRFSGRQFSNSRSEMNVSTLELGDSALYLCASSANRGHDEQYFGPGTRLTVT.

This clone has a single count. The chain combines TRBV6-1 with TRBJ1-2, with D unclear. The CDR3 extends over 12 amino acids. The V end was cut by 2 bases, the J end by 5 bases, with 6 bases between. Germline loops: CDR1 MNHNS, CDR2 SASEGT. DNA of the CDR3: TGTGCCAGCAGTGAATCACAATATGGCTACACCTTC. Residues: CASSESQYGYTF.

This CDR3 is CASSLEGPGELFF. CDR3 sequence (DNA): TGCGCCAGCAGCTTGGAGGGGCCCGGGGAGCTGTTTTTT. The chain joins TRBV5-1 to TRBJ2-2; perhaps TRBD1 as D (5 bases). The germline V gene encodes CDR1 SGHRS and CDR2 YFSETQ. Between the trimmed V and J ends, which lost 0 bases and 6 bases, there was a span of 6 bases. The CDR3 runs to 13 residues. Filled out from reference TRBV5-1 and TRBJ2-2, the complete variable domain reads KAGVTQTPRYLIKTRGQQVTLSCSPISGHRSVSWYQQTPGQGLQFLFEYFSETQRNKGNFPGRFSGRQFSNSRSEMNVSTLELGDSALYLCASSLEGPGELFFGEGSRLTVL.

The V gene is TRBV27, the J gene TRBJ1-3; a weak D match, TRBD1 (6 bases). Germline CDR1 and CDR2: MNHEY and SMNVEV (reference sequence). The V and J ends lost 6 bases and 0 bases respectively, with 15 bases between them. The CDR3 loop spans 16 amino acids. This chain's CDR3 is CASSPGGAPSGNTIYF. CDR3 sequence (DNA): TGTGCCAGCAGCCCGGGGGGGGCACCCTCTGGAAACACCATATATTTT.

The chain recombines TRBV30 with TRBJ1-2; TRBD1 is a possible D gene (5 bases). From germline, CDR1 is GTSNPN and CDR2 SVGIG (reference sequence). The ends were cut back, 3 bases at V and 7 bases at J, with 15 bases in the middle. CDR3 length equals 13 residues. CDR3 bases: TGTGCCTGGAGCCAAAGCCAGGGTGTTGGCTACACCTTC. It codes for CAWSQSQGVGYTF.

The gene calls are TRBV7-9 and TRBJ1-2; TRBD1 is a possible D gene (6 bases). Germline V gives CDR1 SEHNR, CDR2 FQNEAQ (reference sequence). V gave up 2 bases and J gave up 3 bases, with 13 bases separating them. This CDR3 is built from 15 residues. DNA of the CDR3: TGTGCCAGCAGCTTACCAGGGGAGAAAGACTATGGCTACACCTTC. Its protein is CASSLPGEKDYGYTF. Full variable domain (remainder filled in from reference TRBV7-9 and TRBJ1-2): DTGVSQNPRHKITKRGQNVTFRCDPISEHNRLYWYRQTLGQGPEFLTYFQNEAQLEKSRLLSDRFSAERPKGSFSTLEIQRTEQGDSAMYLCASSLPGEKDYGYTFGSGTRLTVV.

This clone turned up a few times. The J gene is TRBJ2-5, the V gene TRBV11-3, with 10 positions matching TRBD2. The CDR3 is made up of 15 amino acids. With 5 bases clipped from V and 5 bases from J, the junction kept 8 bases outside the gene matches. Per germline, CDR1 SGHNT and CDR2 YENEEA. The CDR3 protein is CASSPRSGRMETQYF. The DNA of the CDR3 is TGTGCCAGCAGCCCGCGTAGCGGGAGGATGGAGACCCAGTACTTC. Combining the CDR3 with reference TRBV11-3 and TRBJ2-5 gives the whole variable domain EAGVVQSPRYKIIEKKQPVAFWCNPISGHNTLYWYLQNLGQGPELLIRYENEEAVDDSQLPKDRFSAERLKGVDSTLKIQPAELGDSAVYLCASSPRSGRMETQYFGPGTRLLVL.

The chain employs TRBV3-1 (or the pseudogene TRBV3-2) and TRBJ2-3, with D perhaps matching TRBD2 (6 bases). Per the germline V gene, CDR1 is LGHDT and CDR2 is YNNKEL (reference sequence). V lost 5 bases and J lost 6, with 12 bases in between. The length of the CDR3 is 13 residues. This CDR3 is CASSSRDSDTQYF. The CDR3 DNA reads TGTGCCAGCAGCAGTCGGGACTCCGATACGCAGTATTTT.

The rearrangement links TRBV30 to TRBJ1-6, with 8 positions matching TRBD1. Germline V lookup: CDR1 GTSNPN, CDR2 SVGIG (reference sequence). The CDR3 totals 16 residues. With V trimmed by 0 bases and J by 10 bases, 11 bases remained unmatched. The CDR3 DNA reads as TGTGCCTGGAGTGTACTAGGGGGACAGGACGGCTCACCCCTCCACTTT. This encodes CAWSVLGGQDGSPLHF.

The CDR3 region has the DNA TGTGCCAGCAGCCTGATGAGTGCGGGCTACACCTTC. Its translation: CASSLMSAGYTF. The chain has TRBV3-1 (or the pseudogene TRBV3-2) and TRBJ1-2; no reliable D call. Per germline, CDR1 LGHDT and CDR2 YNNKEL (reference sequence). The ends were cut back, 4 bases at V and 8 bases at J, with 11 bases in the middle. The CDR3 runs 12 residues.

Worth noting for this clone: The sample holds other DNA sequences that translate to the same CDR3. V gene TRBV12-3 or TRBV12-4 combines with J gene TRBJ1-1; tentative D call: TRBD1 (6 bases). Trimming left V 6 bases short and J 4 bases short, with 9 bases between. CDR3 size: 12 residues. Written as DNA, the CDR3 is TGTGCCAGCAGCGTAGGGGGCACTGAAGCTTTCTTT. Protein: CASSVGGTEAFF.

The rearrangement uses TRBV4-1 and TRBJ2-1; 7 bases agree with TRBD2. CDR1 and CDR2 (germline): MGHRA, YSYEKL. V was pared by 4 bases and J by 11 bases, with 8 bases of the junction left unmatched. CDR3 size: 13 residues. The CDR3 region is CASSRGREFKQFF. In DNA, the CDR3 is TGCGCCAGCAGCCGAGGGCGGGAGTTCAAGCAGTTCTTC.

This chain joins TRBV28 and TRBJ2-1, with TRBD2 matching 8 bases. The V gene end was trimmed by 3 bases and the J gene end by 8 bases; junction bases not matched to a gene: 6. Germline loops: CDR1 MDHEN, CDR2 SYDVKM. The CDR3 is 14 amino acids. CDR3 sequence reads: CASSFHGGAYEQFF. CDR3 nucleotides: TGTGCCAGCAGTTTTCACGGGGGGGCCTATGAGCAGTTCTTC.

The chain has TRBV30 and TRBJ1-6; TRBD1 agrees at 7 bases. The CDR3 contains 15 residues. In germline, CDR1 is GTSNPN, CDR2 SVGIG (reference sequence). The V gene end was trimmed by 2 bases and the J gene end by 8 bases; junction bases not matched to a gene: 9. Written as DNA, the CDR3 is TGTGCCTGGAGTAGAAACCGACAGGGCCATTCACCCCTCCACTTT. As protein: CAWSRNRQGHSPLHF.

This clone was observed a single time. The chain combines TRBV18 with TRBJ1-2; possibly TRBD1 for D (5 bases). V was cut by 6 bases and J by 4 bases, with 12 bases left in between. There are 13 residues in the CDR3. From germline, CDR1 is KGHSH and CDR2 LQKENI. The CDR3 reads CASSHGGSYGYTF. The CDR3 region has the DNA TGTGCCAGCTCTCACGGGGGTTCCTATGGCTACACCTTC.

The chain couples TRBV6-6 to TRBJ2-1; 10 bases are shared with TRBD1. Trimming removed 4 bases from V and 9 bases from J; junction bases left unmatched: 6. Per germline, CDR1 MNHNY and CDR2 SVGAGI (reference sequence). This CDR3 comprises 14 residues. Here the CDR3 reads CASSSRQGAGEQFF. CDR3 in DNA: TGTGCCAGCAGTTCCCGACAGGGGGCTGGTGAGCAGTTCTTC.

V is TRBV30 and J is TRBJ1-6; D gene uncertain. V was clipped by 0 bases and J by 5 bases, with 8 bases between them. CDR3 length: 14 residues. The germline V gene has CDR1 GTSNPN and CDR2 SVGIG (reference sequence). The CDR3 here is CAWSVRGDNSPLHF. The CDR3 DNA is TGTGCCTGGAGTGTCCGGGGAGATAATTCACCCCTCCACTTT.